This record looks at one T cell receptor beta chain sequence and its context. Sequencing used immunoSEQ multiplex PCR; TCRdb keeps in-frame clones, though not all of them. The sample lists 55,000 to 65,000 clones; over 80% were seen once. V gave up 6 bases and J gave up 5 bases, with 14 bases separating them. The length of the CDR3 is 15 residues. Germline CDR1 and CDR2: SNHLY and FYNNEI. The data originate from a study of T cell responses to AZD1222 COVID-19 vaccine. The specimen was peripheral blood, collected on day 0 of AZD1222 vaccination. The V gene is TRBV2, the J gene TRBJ1-6; D possibly corresponds to TRBD1 (6 bases). The TCR was taken from an adult in good health. CDR3 in DNA: TGTGCCAGCAGGGGGGGGCGGGCAAATAATTCACCCCTCCACTTT. Its translation is CASRGGRANNSPLHF.